The 30 T cell receptor beta chains in this list originate from one sample, sequenced in a study of T cells in Graves' hyperthyroidism and ophthalmopathy. Amplification of TCR beta CDR3 regions was performed using RNA transcripts as template. First-round RT-PCR of the TCR CDR3 relied on the HTBI primer set. Via MiXCR, TCRdb re-called the multiplex PCR reads, giving one row per CDR3 protein. The sample consists of over 500,000 distinct CDR3 sequences, about 16% of them appearing once. The sample taken for sequencing was blood. All receptors derive from a woman in her thirties with Graves' ophthalmopathy.

This clonotype turned up a few times. Without the conserved terminal phenylalanine or tryptophan, this CDR3 likely stems from a read error. CDR3 bases: TGTGCCAGCAGTTACTCGCCAGCGGGGGGGGGCGAGCAGTACCTC. Encoded protein: CASSYSPAGGGEQYL. J is TRBJ2-7 and V is TRBV6-6; 10 nucleotides align to TRBD2. V was pared by 0 bases and J by 6 bases, with 5 bases of the junction left unmatched. Germline loops: CDR1 MNHNY, CDR2 SVGAGI (reference sequence). This CDR3 has 15 residues.

Details on this clonotype: At one boundary the junction diverges from the germline segment, which might be a read error. The genes are TRBV27 and TRBJ2-3, with TRBD2 matching 8 bases. There are 15 residues in the CDR3. Germline lookup yields CDR1 MNHEY and CDR2 SMNVEV (reference sequence). The CDR3 coding sequence is TGTGCCAACAGTCCCAGCGGGAGTCTGGGAGATACGCAGTATTTT. Its protein product is CANSPSGSLGDTQYF.

This clonotype was counted many times. J is TRBJ2-1 and V is TRBV30, with 11 positions matching TRBD2. Trimming at V came to 3 bases and at J to 8 bases, leaving 3 bases not matched to a gene. CDR3 size: 13 residues. From germline, CDR1 is GTSNPN and CDR2 SVGIG (reference sequence). The CDR3 DNA follows: TGTGCCTGGAGAACTAGCGGGAGCGATGAGCAGTTCTTC. This translates into CAWRTSGSDEQFF.

This clonotype has at least ten counts. V gene TRBV20-1 combines with J gene TRBJ2-7, with TRBD1 matching 7 bases. Germline V lookup: CDR1 DFQATT, CDR2 SNEGSKA (reference sequence). Trimming removed 6 bases from V and 0 bases from J; junction bases left unmatched: 5. The CDR3 length is 13 residues. In nucleotides, the CDR3 is TGCAGTGCACCGGGACAGAGCTCCTACGAGCAGTACTTC. Amino acid sequence: CSAPGQSSYEQYF.

This clonotype was seen more than once but under ten times. The J gene is TRBJ2-3, the V gene TRBV6-1; no firm D call. Germline V gene data show CDR1 as MNHNS and CDR2 as SASEGT. The CDR3 is 16 residues long. With 6 bases removed from V and 6 bases from J, the gap between germline ends came to 22 bases. The CDR3 region has the DNA TGTGCCAGCAGCAACCCAATTGACCCAGACCCTGATACGCAGTATTTT. Translating it yields CASSNPIDPDPDTQYF.

Concerning this clonotype: A junction boundary mismatches the germline segment, possibly from a read error. V gene TRBV5-1 combines with J gene TRBJ2-5; 7 nucleotides align to TRBD1. CDR3 length equals 14 residues. Germline assignment: CDR1 SGHRS and CDR2 YFSETQ. CDR3 nucleotides: TGCGCCAGCAGCATGACAGGGAAGCAAGCGACCCAGTACTTC. Protein sequence: CASSMTGKQATQYF.

The V and J genes are TRBV27 and TRBJ2-1, with D perhaps being TRBD1 or TRBD2 (5 bases each). Germline V gives CDR1 MNHEY, CDR2 SMNVEV (reference sequence). V lost 1 base and J lost 3, with 10 bases in between. The CDR3 has 15 amino acids. The CDR3 protein is CASSLYEGYYNEQFF. CDR3 coding DNA: TGTGCCAGCAGTTTATATGAGGGGTACTACAATGAGCAGTTCTTC.

The rearrangement joins TRBV9 to TRBJ1-1; possibly TRBD1 for D (5 bases). Germline V gives CDR1 SGDLS, CDR2 YYNGEE. V was cut by 2 bases and J by 6 bases, with 14 bases left in between. The CDR3 runs to 14 residues. The CDR3 DNA is TGTGCCAGCAGCGTCCTGACGACAGCACCTGAAGCTTTCTTT. This gives the protein CASSVLTTAPEAFF.

The chain joins TRBV4-1 to TRBJ2-1; D gene ambiguous. Trimming took 0 bases from V and 10 from J, leaving 13 bases between them. Germline lookup yields CDR1 MGHRA and CDR2 YSYEKL. The CDR3 extends over 14 amino acids. The CDR3 reads CASSQEVGSWEQFF. As DNA, the CDR3 is TGCGCCAGCAGCCAAGAGGTCGGTTCTTGGGAGCAGTTCTTC.

This clonotype was observed at least ten times. The chain combines TRBV28 with TRBJ2-1; 12 bases fit TRBD2. Unmatched junction bases numbered 4, after V lost 5 bases and J lost 5 bases. The V gene's germline CDR1 is MDHEN and CDR2 SYDVKM. CDR3 size: 15 residues. CDR3 sequence (DNA): TGTGCCAGCAGTCCTACTAGCGGGAGGAACAATGAGCAGTTCTTC. Amino acids: CASSPTSGRNNEQFF.

This clonotype was picked up a small number of times. CDR3 loop: CASSTNRGSGANVLTF. The CDR3 DNA sequence: TGTGCCAGTAGTACGAACAGGGGGTCTGGGGCCAACGTCCTGACTTTC. This rearrangement joins TRBV19 to TRBJ2-6, with 8 bases fitting TRBD1. Germline-derived CDR1 and CDR2 are LNHDA and SQIVND (reference sequence). With V trimmed by 4 bases and J by 1 base, 3 bases remained unmatched. CDR3 length equals 16 residues.

This chain uses TRBV7-9 with TRBJ1-2; D not resolved. Trimming removed 2 bases from V and 8 bases from J, with 15 bases in between. Germline assignment: CDR1 SEHNR and CDR2 FQNEAQ (reference sequence). The CDR3 sequence is 14 residues long. The CDR3 sequence: CASSLLSDGRGYTF. CDR3 nucleotide sequence: TGTGCCAGCAGCTTACTATCGGACGGTCGAGGCTACACCTTC.

The J gene is TRBJ2-1, the V gene TRBV4-1, with 7 bases matching TRBD1. Unmatched junction bases numbered 11, after V lost 4 bases and J lost 8 bases. This CDR3 contains 15 residues. CDR1 MGHRA and CDR2 YSYEKL come from the germline V gene. CDR3 DNA: TGCGCCAGCAGCCCGTTACGACAGGGAGTCGATGAGCAGTTCTTC. It specifies CASSPLRQGVDEQFF.

This clonotype was seen a handful of times. A much larger clone differs from this one at a single base, so this may be a read error. CDR3 loop: CASSMTGGYGYTF. CDR3 coding DNA: TGTGCCAGCAGTATGACAGGGGGCTATGGCTACACCTTC. V and J are TRBV28 and TRBJ1-2; 9 nucleotides line up with TRBD1. CDR3 length: 13 residues. CDR1 is MDHEN, CDR2 SYDVKM, per germline. The V and J ends lost 5 bases and 4 bases, in that order; junction bases with no gene match: 2.

The chain is built from TRBV6-2 or TRBV6-3 and TRBJ2-3; TRBD2 matches 8 bases. The CDR3 runs to 14 residues. Per germline, CDR1 MNHEY and CDR2 SVGEGT. J lost 6 bases, V lost 2 bases, and 4 bases had no gene match. CDR3 region: CASSYGSGTDTQYF. The CDR3 coding sequence is TGTGCCAGCAGTTACGGTAGCGGGACCGATACGCAGTATTTT.

There are many counts of this clonotype. CDR3 bases: TGTGCCAGCTCACCGGGACAGGGAGTTGCTGAAGCTTTCTTT. Amino acid sequence: CASSPGQGVAEAFF. V usage is TRBV18 and J usage is TRBJ1-1; 9 bases line up with TRBD1. Germline lookup yields CDR1 KGHSH and CDR2 LQKENI. CDR3 length: 14 residues. Unmatched junction bases numbered 5, after V lost 3 bases and J lost 6 bases.

The chain is built from TRBV7-2 and TRBJ2-1; no clear D gene. Germline V CDR1 and CDR2: SGHTA, FQGNSA. The germline V and J ends were trimmed by 3 bases and 5 bases, with 8 bases remaining between them. The CDR3 consists of 13 residues. CDR3 nucleotides: TGTGCCAGCAGCTTCTACCGCGACAATGAGCAGTTCTTC. This gives the protein CASSFYRDNEQFF.

This clonotype was counted many times. The V and J genes are TRBV11-3 and TRBJ1-1; 9 bases are shared with TRBD1. From germline, CDR1 is SGHNT and CDR2 YENEEA. The CDR3 consists of 17 residues. The V gene end was trimmed by 2 bases and the J gene end by 0 bases; junction bases not matched to a gene: 7. CDR3 bases: TGTGCCAGCAGCTTACGGGACAGGGATATTATGAACACTGAAGCTTTCTTT. This gives the protein CASSLRDRDIMNTEAFF.

This clonotype was detected many times. Written as DNA, the CDR3 is TGTGCCAGCAGTTCTGGGACGGCCTCTGGAAACACCATATATTTT. As protein: CASSSGTASGNTIYF. This chain joins TRBV6-1 and TRBJ1-3, with TRBD1 as a possible D gene (5 bases). The V and J ends lost 5 bases and 0 bases respectively, with 11 bases between them. CDR1 and CDR2 from the germline V gene are MNHNS and SASEGT. There are 15 residues in the CDR3.

A remark on this clonotype: A much larger clonotype is one base distant, so this may be a read error. The chain employs TRBV11-3 and TRBJ1-1; D gene unclear. CDR3 size: 13 residues. Trimming took 5 bases from V and 6 from J, leaving 13 bases between them. Germline assignment: CDR1 SGHNT and CDR2 YENEEA. The CDR3 nucleotides read TGTGCCAGCAGCGACATGGATAATGCTGAAGCTTTCTTT. This encodes CASSDMDNAEAFF.

The count of this clonotype is one. This sequence may be a read error, since a much larger clone differs from it by one base. The missing conserved phenylalanine or tryptophan at the end of this CDR3 makes a read error likely. The chain combines TRBV19 with TRBJ1-2; TRBD1 matches 7 bases. CDR1 and CDR2 from the germline V gene are LNHDA and SQIVND (reference sequence). Losses at the gene ends were 6 bases for V and 3 bases for J; bases not matched to a gene: 7. The CDR3 has 14 residues. CDR3 region: CASSTSTGDYGYTS. The CDR3 DNA sequence: TGTGCCAGTAGCACCAGCACAGGGGACTATGGCTACACCTCC.

This clonotype was seen at least ten times. The CDR3 region has the DNA TGTGCCAGCTCTCCTTCGGGGGTTTTCTACGAGCAGTACTTC. Translation gives CASSPSGVFYEQYF. The rearrangement links TRBV28 to TRBJ2-7, with D possibly being TRBD2 (6 bases). CDR1 MDHEN and CDR2 SYDVKM come from the germline V gene. This CDR3 comprises 14 residues. Between the trimmed V and J ends, which lost 8 bases and 3 bases, there was a span of 17 bases. Looking up the rest from reference TRBV28 and TRBJ2-7 gives the full variable domain: DVKVTQSSRYLVKRTGEKVFLECVQDMDHENMFWYRQDPGLGLRLIYFSYDVKMKEKGDIPEGYSVSREKKERFSLILESASTNQTSMYLCASSPSGVFYEQYFGPGTRLTVT.

The chain has TRBV9 and TRBJ1-2; 9 positions agree with TRBD1. The CDR3 spans 17 residues. Germline lookup yields CDR1 SGDLS and CDR2 YYNGEE. V dropped 3 bases and J dropped 3; count of bases not matched to a gene: 12. The CDR3, as DNA: TGTGCCAGCAGCGACTCCCGGGACAGGGTCAATGACTATGGCTACACCTTC. Translation gives CASSDSRDRVNDYGYTF.

This clonotype was recorded at least ten times. This chain links TRBV18 with TRBJ1-1, with D perhaps TRBD1 (5 bases). Deletions cut 2 bases from V and 4 bases from J, with 14 bases between. Germline V gene sequence: CDR1 KGHSH, CDR2 LQKENI. The length of the CDR3 is 15 residues. Here the CDR3 DNA reads TGTGCCAGCTCACCATACCCGGGTGGGGGCACTGAAGCTTTCTTT. Encoded protein: CASSPYPGGGTEAFF.

The chain uses TRBV5-4 and TRBJ2-7; no clear D. The CDR3 is 14 residues long. Per germline, CDR1 SGHNT and CDR2 YYREEE (reference sequence). Trimming stripped 1 base from V and 0 bases from J, with 8 bases between. CDR3 in amino acids: CASSLYPSSYEQYF. The CDR3, as DNA: TGTGCCAGCAGCTTGTATCCCAGCTCCTACGAGCAGTACTTC.

The V and J genes are TRBV4-3 and TRBJ1-2; D gene ambiguous. The CDR3 runs 16 residues. From germline, CDR1 is LGHNA and CDR2 YSLEER. The V gene lost 3 bases and the J gene lost 1 base, with 15 bases spanning the gap. The CDR3, as DNA: TGCGCCAGCAGCCAGGACCCAGTCAACTATAACTATGGCTACACCTTC. Its translation is CASSQDPVNYNYGYTF.

This clonotype has more than one count but fewer than ten. The chain combines TRBV10-3 with TRBJ2-1, with 9 nucleotides matching TRBD2. CDR1 is ENHRY, CDR2 SYGVKD, per germline. J was trimmed by 1 base and V by 10 bases; bases with no gene match: 17. The CDR3 totals 18 residues. CDR3 loop: CATGQSSGRNSSYNEQFF. For the CDR3, the DNA is TGTGCCACCGGGCAGAGTAGCGGGAGAAATAGTTCCTACAATGAGCAGTTCTTC.

Concerning this clonotype itself: A read error is possible here, since a much larger clone lies one base away. The rearrangement uses TRBV28 and TRBJ1-6; the D gene is possibly TRBD1 (6 bases). Looked up from germline, CDR1 is MDHEN and CDR2 is SYDVKM. The CDR3 extends over 16 amino acids. V lost 5 bases to trimming and J lost 14 bases, with 25 bases between them. The CDR3 loop is CASSRVKGQSLTALHF. CDR3 coding DNA: TGTGCCAGCAGTCGGGTTAAAGGACAGTCCCTAACAGCCCTCCACTTT.

Concerning this clonotype itself: A much larger clone sits a single nucleotide away, making a read error possible. The chain has TRBV28 and TRBJ2-5; 12 bases fit TRBD2. Germline values: CDR1 MDHEN, CDR2 SYDVKM. Germline trimming cut 5 bases from V and 3 bases from J; bases unmatched to any gene: 4. The CDR3 covers 15 residues. Here the CDR3 DNA reads TGTGCCAGCAGTGCTCTAGCGGGAGGGAAAGAGACCCAGTACTTC. Translation gives CASSALAGGKETQYF.

Ten or more counts support this clonotype. V usage is TRBV2 and J usage is TRBJ2-1; 9 positions agree with TRBD2. V dropped 6 bases and J dropped 8; count of bases not matched to a gene: 8. Germline V CDR1 and CDR2: SNHLY, FYNNEI. This CDR3 has 14 residues. CDR3 sequence reads: CASRPGLATDEQFF. DNA for the CDR3: TGTGCCAGCAGGCCGGGACTAGCAACCGATGAGCAGTTCTTC.